The clone carrying this TCR beta chain was counted between two and nine times. The data derive from a study of beta chain features in type 1 diabetes. Germline values: CDR1 SQVTM, CDR2 ANQGSEA. V was shortened by 4 bases and J by 0 bases, with 13 bases between the two germline ends. The CDR3 has 15 amino acids. Expressed TCRB transcripts were sequenced after all isolated RNA was converted to cDNA. Sequencing was performed with immunoSEQ multiplex PCR; in TCRdb, only in-frame clones are kept and a portion is missing. The table lists about 360,000 clones, over 10% of them singletons. V is TRBV29-1 and J is TRBJ2-1; D ambiguous. This receptor was taken from a man aged 18 to 29 in good health. The sample consisted of naive CD4+ T cells from blood. The CDR3 bases are TGCAGCGTTGTTGGAGCAGCCAGCTCCTACAATGAGCAGTTCTTC. This translates into CSVVGAASSYNEQFF.